Each of the 21 T cell receptor beta chains below was sequenced from the same sample in a study of T cells of healthy individuals. TCRdb independently ran MiXCR on the 5' RACE reads; one entry per CDR3 protein. Here the sample spans more than 85,000 distinct CDR3 sequences, roughly 18% being singletons. All receptors derive from a human donor in good health.

This clonotype was recorded a few times. V is TRBV21-1 and J is TRBJ1-5; TRBD1, as called in the table, went unchecked against the DNA. TRBV21-1 is given as a pseudogene. CDR3 length: 15 residues. The CDR3 DNA sequence: TGTGCCAGCAGCAAAGGGACAGGGGAAATAGGGCCCCAGCATTTT. As protein: CASSKGTGEIGPQHF.

A few counts support this clonotype. This chain connects TRBV20-1 to TRBJ1-1; D gene unclear. V gave up 4 bases and J gave up 5 bases, with 14 bases separating them. Germline V gives CDR1 DFQATT, CDR2 SNEGSKA (reference sequence). CDR3 size: 13 residues. CDR3 in DNA: TGCAGTGCTACTCGGACGGCGGATACTGAAGCTTTCTTT. As protein: CSATRTADTEAFF.

This rearrangement joins TRBV28 to TRBJ1-5; 8 bases are shared with TRBD1. This CDR3 has 14 residues. V was pared by 6 bases and J by 7 bases, with 8 bases of the junction left unmatched. CDR1 MDHEN and CDR2 SYDVKM come from the germline V gene. CDR3 protein: CASRRQGAGQPQHF. In DNA form, the CDR3 reads TGTGCCAGCAGGAGGCAGGGGGCTGGGCAGCCCCAGCATTTT.

There are a few counts of this clonotype. The J gene is TRBJ2-5, the V gene TRBV6-5, with 8 bases fitting TRBD2. The CDR3 is 16 amino acids. Germline-derived CDR1 and CDR2 are MNHEY and SVGAGI. Losses at the gene ends were 4 bases for V and 4 bases for J; bases not matched to a gene: 11. The CDR3 loop is CASSSTWTSTSETQYF. The CDR3 bases are TGTGCCAGCAGTTCCACGTGGACTAGCACTTCAGAGACCCAGTACTTC.

The chain employs TRBV28 and TRBJ1-2; the D is unclear. V was pared by 6 bases and J by 5 bases, with 19 bases between. This CDR3 is built from 15 residues. Germline V gene lookup returns CDR1 MDHEN and CDR2 SYDVKM. The DNA for the CDR3 is TGTGCCAGCAGCACCCAAACGGAGGGCTATTATGGCTACACCTTC. It codes for CASSTQTEGYYGYTF.

Note on this clonotype: This could be a read error, since a much larger clone is one nucleotide away. The chain recombines TRBV2 with TRBJ1-6; D is perhaps TRBD1 (5 bases). Germline V gene sequence: CDR1 SNHLY, CDR2 FYNNEI. V was pared by 6 bases and J by 7 bases, with 16 bases between. The CDR3 covers 15 residues. The CDR3 region has the DNA TGTGCCAGCAGCCGATCACAGGAGGTCAATTCACCCCTCCACTTT. Translated, it gives CASSRSQEVNSPLHF.

V gene TRBV20-1 combines with J gene TRBJ1-1; 10 positions match TRBD1. This CDR3 comprises 14 residues. Germline V gene sequence: CDR1 DFQATT, CDR2 SNEGSKA (reference sequence). V lost 3 bases to trimming and J lost 6 bases; unmatched junction nucleotides: 7. The chain's CDR3 is CSARYSGQGAEAFF. CDR3 coding DNA: TGCAGTGCTAGGTATAGCGGACAGGGGGCTGAAGCTTTCTTT.

This clonotype has at least ten counts. The genes are TRBV20-1 and TRBJ1-1; 9 nucleotides agree with TRBD1. The CDR3 is made up of 12 amino acids. Looked up from germline, CDR1 is DFQATT and CDR2 is SNEGSKA (reference sequence). The CDR3 loop is CRGGQGGTEAFF. DNA of the CDR3: TGCAGGGGGGGACAGGGAGGAACTGAAGCTTTCTTT.

This clonotype was observed at least ten times. This chain uses TRBV28 with TRBJ2-7; D is perhaps TRBD1 or TRBD2 (5 bases each). The V gene lost 5 bases and the J gene lost 3 bases, with 11 bases spanning the gap. Germline values: CDR1 MDHEN, CDR2 SYDVKM. The CDR3 length is 13 residues. The CDR3 DNA sequence: TGTGCCAGCAGTCCGGGACGGATCTACGAGCAGTACTTC. It is translated as CASSPGRIYEQYF.

This clonotype appeared a few times. This rearrangement joins TRBV2 to TRBJ2-1; the match to TRBD2 covers 7 bases. In germline, CDR1 is SNHLY, CDR2 FYNNEI. There are 15 residues in the CDR3. With 3 bases clipped from V and 3 bases from J, the junction kept 5 bases outside the gene matches. CDR3 DNA: TGTGCCAGCAGTGAGGAGACTAGCTTCTACAATGAGCAGTTCTTC. This sequence encodes CASSEETSFYNEQFF.

This clonotype was counted ten times or more. For the CDR3, the DNA is TGTGCCAGCAGCTTAGCTGCAGTCTCGGGACCCACAGATACGCAGTATTTT. Translation: CASSLAAVSGPTDTQYF. The chain recombines TRBV7-2 with TRBJ2-3; D is perhaps TRBD1 or TRBD2 (5 bases each). Germline-derived CDR1 and CDR2 are SGHTA and FQGNSA. V was trimmed by 0 bases and J by 2 bases, leaving 15 bases between them. This CDR3 region has 17 residues.

This clonotype turned up a few times. This chain joins TRBV28 and TRBJ1-6; D gene uncertain. CDR1 is MDHEN, CDR2 SYDVKM, per germline. V gave up 6 bases and J gave up 7 bases, with 19 bases separating them. The CDR3 sequence is 16 residues long. In DNA form, the CDR3 reads TGTGCCAGCAGACTAAGGCCAGGCCGGGGAAATTCACCCCTCCACTTT. Translation gives CASRLRPGRGNSPLHF.

There are a few counts of this clonotype. The chain combines TRBV9 with TRBJ2-5, with 9 positions matching TRBD1. V lost 2 bases to trimming and J lost 2 bases; unmatched junction nucleotides: 7. The CDR3 runs 16 residues. CDR1 is SGDLS and CDR2 is YYNGEE in the germline V gene. CDR3 DNA: TGTGCCAGCAGCGTCGAGGACAGGGGAGGGCAAGAGACCCAGTACTTC. It codes for CASSVEDRGGQETQYF.

The rearrangement joins TRBV20-1 to TRBJ2-7, with D perhaps given as TRBD1 or TRBD2 (10 bases each). The germline gives CDR1 DFQATT, CDR2 SNEGSKA (reference sequence). Trimming left V 2 bases short and J 1 base short, with 24 bases between. The CDR3 consists of 18 residues. The CDR3 nucleotides are TGCAGTGCTAGAAGGACAGGGGGGAGCGGGAGGGGATCCTACGAGCAGTACTTC. Translated: CSARRTGGSGRGSYEQYF.

The table lists this clonotype with a few counts. The rearrangement links TRBV29-1 to TRBJ2-5; a possible D gene is TRBD2 (6 bases). This CDR3 spans 14 amino acids. The V gene's germline CDR1 is SQVTM and CDR2 ANQGSEA. The V end was cut by 8 bases, the J end by 2 bases, with 18 bases between. For the CDR3, the DNA is TGCAGCTCCTCGGGAGTTTTTGGGCAAGAGACCCAGTACTTC. It encodes CSSSGVFGQETQYF.

V and J are TRBV6-2 or TRBV6-3 and TRBJ2-3, with a tentative D call TRBD1 (5 bases). Trimming removed 4 bases from V and 5 bases from J, with 16 bases in between. Germline V CDR1 and CDR2: MNHEY, SVGEGT. This CDR3 contains 15 residues. This CDR3 reads CASSLDRAYEDTQYF. CDR3 DNA: TGTGCCAGCAGTTTAGACAGAGCCTATGAAGATACGCAGTATTTT.

V usage is TRBV10-2 and J usage is TRBJ2-5; 7 positions match TRBD2. After removal of 11 bases from V and 2 bases from J, the junction contained 8 bases not matched to a gene. The CDR3 contains 13 residues. The V gene's germline CDR1 is WSHSY and CDR2 SAAADI. The DNA of the CDR3 is TGCGCCGGCTCCACGGGGGGACAAGAGACCCAGTACTTC. It specifies CAGSTGGQETQYF.

This clonotype was found many times. The chain has TRBV5-1 and TRBJ2-3; D perhaps matches TRBD1 (6 bases). This CDR3 is built from 14 residues. The V end lost 0 bases, the J end lost 4 bases, and 9 bases lay between the germline ends. Germline V gives CDR1 SGHRS, CDR2 YFSETQ. The DNA for the CDR3 is TGCGCCAGCAGCTTGGTACAGGGACCAGATACGCAGTATTTT. It is translated as CASSLVQGPDTQYF.

This sequence joins TRBV7-9 and TRBJ2-7; D unresolved. There are 13 residues in the CDR3. Trimming took 3 bases from V and 1 from J, leaving 7 bases between them. CDR1 SEHNR and CDR2 FQNEAQ come from the germline V gene (reference sequence). For the CDR3, the DNA is TGTGCCAGCAGCTTCTCAGCGTCCTACGAGCAGTACTTC. This translates into CASSFSASYEQYF.

This chain links TRBV2 with TRBJ2-3; the D is unclear. The CDR3 totals 13 residues. The germline gives CDR1 SNHLY, CDR2 FYNNEI. Trimming removed 8 bases at V and 2 bases at J, with 11 bases between. The CDR3 region is CASRRTITDTQYF. The CDR3 coding sequence is TGTGCCAGCCGGCGGACGATCACAGATACGCAGTATTTT.

This clonotype was detected many times. This chain connects TRBV20-1 to TRBJ2-5; no clear D. The CDR3 contains 8 residues. Trimming took off 5 bases at V and 13 bases at J, with 8 bases between the two ends. Germline V gene data show CDR1 as DFQATT and CDR2 as SNEGSKA (reference sequence). CDR3 loop: CSAPPGYF. CDR3 bases: TGCAGTGCTCCCCCCGGGTACTTC.